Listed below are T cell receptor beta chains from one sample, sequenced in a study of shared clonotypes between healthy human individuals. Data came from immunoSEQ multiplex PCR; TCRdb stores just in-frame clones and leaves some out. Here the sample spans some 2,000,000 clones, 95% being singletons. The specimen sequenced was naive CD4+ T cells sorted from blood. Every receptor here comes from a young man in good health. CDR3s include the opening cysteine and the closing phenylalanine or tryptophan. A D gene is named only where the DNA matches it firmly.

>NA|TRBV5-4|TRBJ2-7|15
CASSSTGTLIYEQYF
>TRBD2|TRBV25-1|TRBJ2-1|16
CASTSSGRVLNNEQFF
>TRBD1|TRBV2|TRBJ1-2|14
CASSLQGVDYGYTF
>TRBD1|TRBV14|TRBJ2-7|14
CASSWPGQAYEQYF
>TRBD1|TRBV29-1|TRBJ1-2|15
CSVEVLKDRVNGYTF
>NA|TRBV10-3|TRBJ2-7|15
CAISESTVPRDEQYF
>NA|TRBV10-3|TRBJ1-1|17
CAISNKGGTVRPTEAFF
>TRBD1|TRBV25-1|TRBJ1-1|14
CASTHPGGYTEAFF
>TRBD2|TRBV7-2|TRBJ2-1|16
CASSFSMTSGSNEQFF
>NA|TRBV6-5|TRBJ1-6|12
CASSYSEGPLHF
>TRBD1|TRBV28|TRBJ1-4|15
CASRAGTGKNEKLFF
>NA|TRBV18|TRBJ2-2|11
CASTTTGELFF
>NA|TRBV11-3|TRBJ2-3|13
CASSSDPGDTQYF
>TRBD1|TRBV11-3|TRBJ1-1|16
CASSLDNGQGATEAFF
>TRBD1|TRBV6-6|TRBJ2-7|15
CASSYGDRMDYEQYF
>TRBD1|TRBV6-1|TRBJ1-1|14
CASRPRGGNTEAFF
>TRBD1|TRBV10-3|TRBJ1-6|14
CAISEAGGTSPLHF
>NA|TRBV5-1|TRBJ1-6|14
CASGPGDYNSPLHF
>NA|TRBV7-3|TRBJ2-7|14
CASSFGSRPYEQYF
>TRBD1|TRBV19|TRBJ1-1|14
CASILQGMNTEAFF
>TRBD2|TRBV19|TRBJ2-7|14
CASSFSGRDYEQYF
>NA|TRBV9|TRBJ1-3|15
CASSSQGAGGNTIYF
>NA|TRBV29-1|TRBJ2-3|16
CSVEEGAGVRTDTQYF
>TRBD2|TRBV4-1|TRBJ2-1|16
CASSQDGTSGGDEQFF
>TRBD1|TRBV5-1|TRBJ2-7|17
CASSLALQGAISYEQYF
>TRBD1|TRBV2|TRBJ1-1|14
CASKEQGLDTEAFF
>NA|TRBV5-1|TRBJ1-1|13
CASSGREQTEAFF
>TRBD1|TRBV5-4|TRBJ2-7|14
CASSARDRVHEQYF